This note documents a single T cell receptor beta chain sequence. The data were taken from a study of blood T cell repertoires in COVID-19. Study-wide background: There were acute and convalescent COVID-19 samples, and they came from the United States, Italy and Spain.

Individuals aged about 18 to 89 years were recruited from about two dozen US areas. Grouping used clinical history reported by participants in a survey and questionnaire. All recovered Cohort 3 donors got two negative PCRs, got clearance, or saw symptom resolution. Sequencing was performed with immunoSEQ multiplex PCR; in TCRdb, only in-frame clones are kept and a portion is missing. The data show approximately 150,000 clones, approximately 80% seen once. With V trimmed by 5 bases and J by 2 bases, 5 bases remained unmatched. The CDR3 consists of 15 residues. Germline values: CDR1 MNHEY, CDR2 SVGAGI. This sequence originates from a woman in her fifties or sixties who had recovered from COVID-19. The chain combines TRBV6-5 with TRBJ2-7; 11 bases agree with TRBD2. Material for sequencing was PBMCs or T cells enriched from blood (not recorded which). Here the CDR3 reads CASSPDSGRAYEQYF. CDR3 coding DNA: TGTGCCAGCAGTCCCGATAGCGGGAGGGCCTACGAGCAGTACTTC.